The 20 T cell receptor beta chains below were found in one sample sequenced in a study of CD8 T cells in Susac syndrome (dated by TCRdb to the late 2010s). The library was produced with the immunoSEQ multiplex PCR assay. RNA was extracted using the RNeasy kit, and about 0.45 to 1 ug of the RNA was reverse transcribed with random hexamers. TCRdb applied fastp at Q25 and MiXCR to the public reads, then kept only in-frame beta chains. One record per CDR3 amino acid sequence lists the most common genes and DNA. The sample data list 200,000 or so distinct CDR3 sequences, and approximately 90% of these were observed just once. The biggest ten clones account for about 0.12% of the sample. Sequenced sample: CD8+ T cells from PBMCs. The receptors originated from a human donor with multiple sclerosis.

The chain carries TRBV27 and TRBJ2-1; D is tentatively TRBD1 or TRBD2 (5 bases each). This CDR3 comprises 15 residues. Trimming removed 1 base at V and 7 bases at J, with 14 bases between. The germline CDR1 and CDR2 sequences are MNHEY and SMNVEV (reference sequence). CDR3 in DNA: TGTGCCAGCAGTTTATGGGCCGGGACGCTGAATGAGCAGTTCTTC. Residues: CASSLWAGTLNEQFF.

The rearrangement joins TRBV15 to TRBJ2-2; tentative D call: TRBD1 (5 bases). CDR1 is LNHNV, CDR2 YYDKDF, per germline (reference sequence). Deletions cut 5 bases from V and 1 base from J, with 8 bases between. This CDR3 region has 14 residues. CDR3 DNA sequence: TGTGCCACCAGCGTAACAGGGAACACCGGGGAGCTGTTTTTT. This codes for CATSVTGNTGELFF.

This clonotype was counted once. This rearrangement joins TRBV15 to TRBJ2-2, with D uncertain. Germline V gene sequence: CDR1 LNHNV, CDR2 YYDKDF (reference sequence). The CDR3 extends over 13 amino acids. Trimming stripped 4 bases from V and 4 bases from J, with 7 bases between. CDR3 DNA: TGTGCCACCAGCACTCAGCCCACCGGGGAGCTGTTTTTT. It yields the protein CATSTQPTGELFF.

V usage is TRBV5-6 and J usage is TRBJ2-7; D tentatively fits TRBD1 or TRBD2 (5 bases each). CDR3 length: 16 amino acids. Germline values: CDR1 SGHDT, CDR2 YYEEEE. Trimming stripped 0 bases from V and 2 bases from J, with 15 bases between. The CDR3, as DNA: TGTGCCAGCAGCTTGGCCGATTGGGGGTCCGCCTACGAGCAGTACTTC. Translating it yields CASSLADWGSAYEQYF.

The rearrangement links TRBV4-2 to TRBJ2-5; D is possibly TRBD2 (6 bases). CDR3 length equals 18 residues. V shed 0 bases and J shed 2 bases, with 19 bases lying between them. The V gene's germline CDR1 is LGHNA and CDR2 YNFKEQ. As DNA, the CDR3 is TGTGCCAGCAGCCAAGATCAGTACTTAGTAGCGGAACAAGAGACCCAGTACTTC. It translates to CASSQDQYLVAEQETQYF.

The chain recombines TRBV7-3 with TRBJ2-1; D unclear. Germline V gene data show CDR1 as SGHTA and CDR2 as FQGTGA. The CDR3 is 12 amino acids. With 6 bases removed from V and 7 bases from J, the gap between germline ends came to 10 bases. For the CDR3, the DNA is TGTGCCAGCAGTCGGACCGGGAATGAGCAGTTCTTC. Amino acids: CASSRTGNEQFF. The variable domain in full, completed from reference TRBV7-3 and TRBJ2-1, reads GAGVSQTPSNKVTEKGKYVELRCDPISGHTALYWYRQSLGQGPEFLIYFQGTGAADDSGLPNDRFFAVRPEGSVSTLKIQRTERGDSAVYLCASSRTGNEQFFGPGTRLTVL.

The rearrangement links TRBV3-1 to TRBJ1-6; D not certain. V was shortened by 2 bases and J by 6 bases, with 8 bases between the two germline ends. There are 14 residues in the CDR3. Germline CDR1 reads LGHDT; CDR2 reads YNNKEL (reference sequence). The CDR3 sequence is CASSQRLSNSPLHF. The DNA of the CDR3 is TGTGCCAGCAGCCAAAGGTTGTCTAATTCACCCCTCCACTTT.

This sequence joins TRBV6-7 and TRBJ1-5; 9 positions match TRBD1. Being an ORF, TRBV6-7 has a function that is uncertain. This CDR3 is 18 amino acids long. J lost 2 bases, V lost 9 bases, and 17 bases had no gene match. The CDR3 loop is CARRTGDWDRIGNQPQHF. The DNA of the CDR3 is TGTGCCAGAAGGACAGGGGACTGGGATCGGATTGGCAATCAGCCCCAGCATTTT.

The table lists this clonotype with a few counts. The chain carries TRBV5-1 and TRBJ2-5, with 13 bases lining up with TRBD2. Germline loops: CDR1 SGHRS, CDR2 YFSETQ. The length of the CDR3 is 15 residues. V lost 7 bases, J lost 2 bases, and 5 bases stayed unmatched. CDR3 amino acids: CASRWTSGGQETQYF. The DNA for the CDR3 is TGCGCCAGCCGATGGACTAGCGGGGGACAAGAGACCCAGTACTTC.

The genes are TRBV30 and TRBJ1-1; TRBD1 is a possible D gene (5 bases). Germline CDR1 and CDR2: GTSNPN and SVGIG (reference sequence). The germline V and J ends were trimmed by 4 bases and 4 bases, with 13 bases remaining between them. The CDR3 has 13 residues. CDR3 residues: CAWNNGASTEAFF. The CDR3 DNA reads TGTGCCTGGAACAACGGGGCGAGCACTGAAGCTTTCTTT.

The chain uses TRBV6-2 or TRBV6-3 and TRBJ2-2; either TRBD1 or TRBD2 may fit D (6 bases each). Trimming took 7 bases from V and 0 from J, leaving 21 bases between them. The CDR3 consists of 18 residues. From germline, CDR1 is MNHEY and CDR2 SVGEGT. The CDR3 is CASTQRAIGGPNTGELFF. CDR3 nucleotides: TGTGCCAGCACCCAAAGGGCTATTGGGGGGCCGAACACCGGGGAGCTGTTTTTT.

This clonotype was recorded once. The gene calls are TRBV7-9 and TRBJ2-5; either TRBD1 or TRBD2 may fit D (5 bases each). The germline gives CDR1 SEHNR, CDR2 FQNEAQ (reference sequence). CDR3 length: 14 residues. V dropped 0 bases and J dropped 4 bases, with 9 bases sitting between them. The CDR3 spells CASSLARGLETQYF. The CDR3 DNA reads TGTGCCAGCAGCTTAGCTCGGGGCCTAGAGACCCAGTACTTC.

The chain joins TRBV4-2 to TRBJ2-7, with 9 bases lining up with TRBD1. V shed 0 bases and J 3 bases; nucleotides not matched to a gene: 6. Germline CDR1 LGHNA, CDR2 YNFKEQ. The CDR3 runs to 16 residues. The CDR3 here is CASSQERQGVNYEQYF. In DNA, the CDR3 is TGTGCCAGCAGCCAAGAGCGACAGGGGGTTAACTACGAGCAGTACTTC.

The chain links TRBV25-1 to TRBJ2-5, with 9 bases matching TRBD1. Germline V gene sequence: CDR1 MGHDK, CDR2 SYGVNS. The V segment lost 4 bases and the J segment 7 bases; nucleotides outside the gene matches: 4. CDR3 size: 13 residues. The CDR3, as DNA: TGTGCCAGCAGTGGGACAGGGGACGTGACCCAGTACTTC. Protein product: CASSGTGDVTQYF.

The chain carries TRBV7-9 and TRBJ1-1; D is ambiguous. Per germline, CDR1 SEHNR and CDR2 FQNEAQ (reference sequence). The length of the CDR3 is 13 residues. V was shortened by 5 bases and J by 3 bases, with 10 bases between the two germline ends. The CDR3 nucleotides read TGTGCCAGCAGCCCCCAAATCGACACTGAAGCTTTCTTT. Encoded protein: CASSPQIDTEAFF.

The gene calls are TRBV2 and TRBJ1-1, with D hard to call. V was cut by 4 bases and J by 11 bases, with 17 bases left in between. The V gene's germline CDR1 is SNHLY and CDR2 FYNNEI. The CDR3 is made up of 13 amino acids. The CDR3 here is CASSGGQALGAFF. In nucleotides, the CDR3 is TGTGCCAGCAGTGGAGGGCAGGCCCTTGGGGCTTTCTTT.

This CDR3 is CSALAGAYNEQFF. CDR3 nucleotide sequence: TGCAGCGCCTTAGCGGGGGCCTACAATGAGCAGTTCTTC. The chain uses TRBV29-1 and TRBJ2-1; TRBD2 agrees at 9 bases. The junction had 3 bases not matched to a gene; V was cut back by 7 bases and J by 2 bases. This CDR3 region has 13 residues. The germline V gene has CDR1 SQVTM and CDR2 ANQGSEA.

CDR3 bases: TGTGCCAGCAGCCCCCCGCTGAGGTACCAAGAGACCCAGTACTTC. Amino acid sequence: CASSPPLRYQETQYF. This chain connects TRBV3-1 to TRBJ2-5, with no clear D. Germline V gene sequence: CDR1 LGHDT, CDR2 YNNKEL (reference sequence). The CDR3 has 15 residues. Trimming took 4 bases from V and 0 from J, leaving 12 bases between them.

The V and J genes are TRBV15 and TRBJ2-7; TRBD1 agrees at 7 bases. CDR1 LNHNV and CDR2 YYDKDF come from the germline V gene (reference sequence). There are 13 residues in the CDR3. The V segment lost 4 bases and the J segment 3 bases; nucleotides outside the gene matches: 3. The DNA for the CDR3 is TGTGCCACCAGCACGGGACAGATCTACGAGCAGTACTTC. Translating gives CATSTGQIYEQYF.

V gene TRBV12-3 or TRBV12-4 combines with J gene TRBJ2-7; D uncertain. The CDR3 is 12 amino acids. V dropped 2 bases and J dropped 4 bases, with 6 bases sitting between them. The DNA for the CDR3 is TGTGCCAGCAGTTTAAGTGTATACGAGCAGTACTTC. Translation gives CASSLSVYEQYF.